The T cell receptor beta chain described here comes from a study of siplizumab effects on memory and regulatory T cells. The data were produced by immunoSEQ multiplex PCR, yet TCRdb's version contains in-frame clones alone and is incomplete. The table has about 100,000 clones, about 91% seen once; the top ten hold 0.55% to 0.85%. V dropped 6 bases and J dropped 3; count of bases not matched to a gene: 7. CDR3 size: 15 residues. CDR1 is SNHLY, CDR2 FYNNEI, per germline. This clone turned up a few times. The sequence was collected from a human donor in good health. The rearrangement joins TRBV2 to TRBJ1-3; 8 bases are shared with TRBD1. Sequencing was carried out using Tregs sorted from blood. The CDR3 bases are TGTGCCAGCAGGCAGGACAGGGCATATGGAAACACCATATATTTT. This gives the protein CASRQDRAYGNTIYF.